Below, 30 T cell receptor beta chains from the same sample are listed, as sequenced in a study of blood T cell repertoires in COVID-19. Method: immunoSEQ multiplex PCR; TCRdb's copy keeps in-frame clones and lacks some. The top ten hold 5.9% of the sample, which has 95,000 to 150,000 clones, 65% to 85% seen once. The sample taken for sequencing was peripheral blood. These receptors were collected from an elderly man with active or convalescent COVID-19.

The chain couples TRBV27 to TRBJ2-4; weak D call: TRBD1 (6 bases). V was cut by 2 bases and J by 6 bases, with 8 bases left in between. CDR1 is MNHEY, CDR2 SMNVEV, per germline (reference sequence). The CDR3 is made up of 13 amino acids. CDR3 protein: CASSLTRGNIQYF. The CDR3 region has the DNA TGTGCCAGCAGTTTAACCAGGGGAAACATTCAGTACTTC.

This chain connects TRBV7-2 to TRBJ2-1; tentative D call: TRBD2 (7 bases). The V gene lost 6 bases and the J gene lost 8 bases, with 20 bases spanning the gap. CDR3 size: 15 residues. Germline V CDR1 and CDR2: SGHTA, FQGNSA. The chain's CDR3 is CASRSPSRGGDEQFF. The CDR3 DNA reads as TGTGCCAGCAGATCCCCATCGAGGGGGGGGGATGAGCAGTTCTTC.

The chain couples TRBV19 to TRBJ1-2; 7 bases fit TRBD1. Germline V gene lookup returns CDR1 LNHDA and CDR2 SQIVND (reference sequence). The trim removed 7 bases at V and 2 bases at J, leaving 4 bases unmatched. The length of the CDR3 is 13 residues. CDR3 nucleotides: TGTGCCAGTAAGGGGGCAGGGAACTATGGCTACACCTTC. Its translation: CASKGAGNYGYTF.

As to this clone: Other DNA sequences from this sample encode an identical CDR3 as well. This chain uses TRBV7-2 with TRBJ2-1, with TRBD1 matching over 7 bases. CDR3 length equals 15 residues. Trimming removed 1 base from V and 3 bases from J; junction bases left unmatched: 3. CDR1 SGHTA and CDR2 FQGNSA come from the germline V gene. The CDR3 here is CASSLGTGNYNEQFF. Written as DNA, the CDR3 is TGTGCCAGCAGCTTAGGGACAGGAAACTACAATGAGCAGTTCTTC.

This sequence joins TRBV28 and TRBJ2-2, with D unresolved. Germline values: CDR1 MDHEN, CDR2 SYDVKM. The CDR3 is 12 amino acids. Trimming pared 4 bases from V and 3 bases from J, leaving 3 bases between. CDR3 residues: CASSSHTGELFF. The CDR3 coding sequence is TGTGCCAGCAGTTCTCACACCGGGGAGCTGTTTTTT. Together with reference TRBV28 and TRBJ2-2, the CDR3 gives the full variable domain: DVKVTQSSRYLVKRTGEKVFLECVQDMDHENMFWYRQDPGLGLRLIYFSYDVKMKEKGDIPEGYSVSREKKERFSLILESASTNQTSMYLCASSSHTGELFFGEGSRLTVL.

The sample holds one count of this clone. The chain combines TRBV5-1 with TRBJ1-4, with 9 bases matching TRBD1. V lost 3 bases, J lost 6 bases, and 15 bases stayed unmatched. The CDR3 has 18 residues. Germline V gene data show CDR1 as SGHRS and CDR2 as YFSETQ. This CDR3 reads CASSSTLPLTGGYEKLFF. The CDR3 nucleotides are TGCGCCAGCAGCTCGACGTTACCATTGACAGGGGGGTATGAAAAACTGTTTTTT.

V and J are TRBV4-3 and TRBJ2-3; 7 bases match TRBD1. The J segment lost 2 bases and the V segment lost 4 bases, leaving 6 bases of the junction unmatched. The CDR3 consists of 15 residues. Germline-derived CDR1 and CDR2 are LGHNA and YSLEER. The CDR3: CASSLEGQDTDTQYF. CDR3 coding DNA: TGCGCCAGCAGCCTTGAAGGACAGGACACAGATACGCAGTATTTT.

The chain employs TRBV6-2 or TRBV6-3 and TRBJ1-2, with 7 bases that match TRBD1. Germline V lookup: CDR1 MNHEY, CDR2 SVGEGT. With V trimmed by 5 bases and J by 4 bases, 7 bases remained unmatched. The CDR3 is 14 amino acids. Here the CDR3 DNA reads TGTGCCAGCAGTCGCACCGGGACAGCCTATGGCTACACCTTC. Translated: CASSRTGTAYGYTF.

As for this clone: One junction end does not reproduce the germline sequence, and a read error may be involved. The CDR3 nucleotides read TGTGCCAGCAGTCCGCGGACAGGGAGCAGTCAGCCCCAGCATTTT. It translates to CASSPRTGSSQPQHF. The V gene is TRBV28, the J gene TRBJ1-5; 8 bases are a match to TRBD1. The CDR3 totals 15 residues. The germline V gene has CDR1 MDHEN and CDR2 SYDVKM. Based on the CDR3 plus reference TRBV28 and TRBJ1-5, the full variable domain is DVKVTQSSRYLVKRTGEKVFLECVQDMDHENMFWYRQDPGLGLRLIYFSYDVKMKEKGDIPEGYSVSREKKERFSLILESASTNQTSMYLCASSPRTGSSQPQHFGDGTRLSIL.

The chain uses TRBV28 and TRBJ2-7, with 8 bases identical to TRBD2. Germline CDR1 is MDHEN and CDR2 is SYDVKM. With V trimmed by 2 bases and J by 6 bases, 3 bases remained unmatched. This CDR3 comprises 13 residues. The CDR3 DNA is TGTGCCAGCAGTTTAGCGGGGGGTCGCGAGCAGTACTTC. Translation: CASSLAGGREQYF.

CDR3 nucleotides: TGCGCCAGCAGCCAAGACGCAGGGGCGAGAGGGTATACGCAGTATTTT. Protein product: CASSQDAGARGYTQYF. The chain joins TRBV4-3 to TRBJ2-3; tentative D call: TRBD1 (6 bases). The germline V and J ends were trimmed by 0 bases and 7 bases, with 17 bases remaining between them. This CDR3 has 16 amino acids. Germline assignment: CDR1 LGHNA and CDR2 YSLEER.

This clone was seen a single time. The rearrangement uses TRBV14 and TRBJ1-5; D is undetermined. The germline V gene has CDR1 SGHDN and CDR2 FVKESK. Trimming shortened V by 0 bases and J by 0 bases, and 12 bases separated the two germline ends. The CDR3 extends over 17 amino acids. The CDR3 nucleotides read TGTGCCAGCAGCCAAGATTGGGCCCGAGATAGCAATCAGCCCCAGCATTTT. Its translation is CASSQDWARDSNQPQHF.

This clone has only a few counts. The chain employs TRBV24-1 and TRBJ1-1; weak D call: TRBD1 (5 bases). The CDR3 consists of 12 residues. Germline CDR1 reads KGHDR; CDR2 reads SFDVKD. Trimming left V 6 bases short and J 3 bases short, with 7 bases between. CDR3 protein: CATSRGYTEAFF. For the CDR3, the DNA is TGTGCCACCAGTCGGGGGTACACTGAAGCTTTCTTT.

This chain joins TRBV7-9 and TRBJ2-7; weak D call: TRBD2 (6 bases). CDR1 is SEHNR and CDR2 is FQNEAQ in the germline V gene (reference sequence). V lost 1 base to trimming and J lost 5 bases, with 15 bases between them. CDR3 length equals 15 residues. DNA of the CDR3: TGTGCCAGCAGCTTAGAAGGGACTTCGGCTCACGAGCAGTACTTC. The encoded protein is CASSLEGTSAHEQYF.

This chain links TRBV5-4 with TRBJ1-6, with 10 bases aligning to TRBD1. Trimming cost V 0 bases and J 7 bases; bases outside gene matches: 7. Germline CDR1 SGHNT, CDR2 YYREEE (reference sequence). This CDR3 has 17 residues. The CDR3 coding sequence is TGTGCCAGCAGCTTGGGGTCGGGGACAGGGGCGAATTCACCCCTCCACTTT. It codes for CASSLGSGTGANSPLHF.

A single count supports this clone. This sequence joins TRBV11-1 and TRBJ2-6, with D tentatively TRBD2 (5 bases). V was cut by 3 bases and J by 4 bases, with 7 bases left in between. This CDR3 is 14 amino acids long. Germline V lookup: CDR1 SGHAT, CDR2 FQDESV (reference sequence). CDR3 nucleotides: TGTGCCAGCAGCTTTACGGGAGGGGCCAACGTCCTGACTTTC. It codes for CASSFTGGANVLTF.

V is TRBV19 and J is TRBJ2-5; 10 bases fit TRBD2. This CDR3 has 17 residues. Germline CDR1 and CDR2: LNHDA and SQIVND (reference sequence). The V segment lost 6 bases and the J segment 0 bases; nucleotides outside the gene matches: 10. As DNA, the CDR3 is TGTGCCAGTAGGGGACTCCTAGCGGGGGTGTACCAAGAGACCCAGTACTTC. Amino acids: CASRGLLAGVYQETQYF.

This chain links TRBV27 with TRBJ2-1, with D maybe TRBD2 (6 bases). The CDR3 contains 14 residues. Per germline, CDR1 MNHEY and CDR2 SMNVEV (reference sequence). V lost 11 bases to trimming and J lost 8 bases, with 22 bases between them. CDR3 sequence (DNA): TGTGCCTCAGGGATCGGGGCGGGGCATTATGAGCAGTTCTTC. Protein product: CASGIGAGHYEQFF.

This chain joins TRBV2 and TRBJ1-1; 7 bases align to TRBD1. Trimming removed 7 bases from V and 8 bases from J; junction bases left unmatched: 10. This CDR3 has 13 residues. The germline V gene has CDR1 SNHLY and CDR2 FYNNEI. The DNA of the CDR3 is TGTGCCAGCAATATACAGGTACAGGGGGAAGCTTTCTTT. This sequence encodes CASNIQVQGEAFF.

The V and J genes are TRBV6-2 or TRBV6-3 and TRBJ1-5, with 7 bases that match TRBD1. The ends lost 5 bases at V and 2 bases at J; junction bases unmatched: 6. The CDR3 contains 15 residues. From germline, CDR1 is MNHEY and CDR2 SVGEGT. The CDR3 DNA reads TGTGCCAGCAGTAAGCGAGGACAGGGCAATCAGCCCCAGCATTTT. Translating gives CASSKRGQGNQPQHF.

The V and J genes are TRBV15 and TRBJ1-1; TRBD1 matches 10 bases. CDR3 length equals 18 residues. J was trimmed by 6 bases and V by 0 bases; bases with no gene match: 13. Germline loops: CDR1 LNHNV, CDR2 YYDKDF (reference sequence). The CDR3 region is CATSRETGTGVFAAEAFF. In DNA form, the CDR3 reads TGTGCCACCAGCAGAGAAACCGGGACAGGGGTCTTCGCGGCTGAAGCTTTCTTT.

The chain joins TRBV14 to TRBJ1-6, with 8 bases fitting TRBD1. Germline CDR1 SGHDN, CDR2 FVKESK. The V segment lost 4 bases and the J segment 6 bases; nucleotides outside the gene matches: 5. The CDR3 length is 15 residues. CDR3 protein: CASSPGQAINSPLHF. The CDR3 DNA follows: TGTGCCAGCAGCCCGGGACAGGCGATTAATTCACCCCTCCACTTT.

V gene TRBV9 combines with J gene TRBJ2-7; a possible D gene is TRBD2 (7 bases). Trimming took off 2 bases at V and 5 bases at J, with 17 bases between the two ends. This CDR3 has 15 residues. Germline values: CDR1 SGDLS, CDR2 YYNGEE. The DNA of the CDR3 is TGTGCCAGCAGCGTGGCGATGGAGGGGGGGAACGAGCAGTACTTC. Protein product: CASSVAMEGGNEQYF. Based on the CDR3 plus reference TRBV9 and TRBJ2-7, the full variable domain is DSGVTQTPKHLITATGQRVTLRCSPRSGDLSVYWYQQSLDQGLQFLIQYYNGEERAKGNILERFSAQQFPDLHSELNLSSLELGDSALYFCASSVAMEGGNEQYFGPGTRLTVT.

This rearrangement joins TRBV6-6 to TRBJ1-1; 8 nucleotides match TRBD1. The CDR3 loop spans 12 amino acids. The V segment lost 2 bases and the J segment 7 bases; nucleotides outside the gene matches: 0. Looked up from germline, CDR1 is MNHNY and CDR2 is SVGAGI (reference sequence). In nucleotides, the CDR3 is TGTGCCAGCAGTTACGGGACAGGTGAAGCTTTCTTT. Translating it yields CASSYGTGEAFF.

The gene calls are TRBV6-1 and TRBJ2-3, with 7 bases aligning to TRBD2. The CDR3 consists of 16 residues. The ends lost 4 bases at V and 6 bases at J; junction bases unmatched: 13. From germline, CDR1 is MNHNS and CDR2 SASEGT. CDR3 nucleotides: TGTGCCAGCAGTGGGAAGACTAGCTACCCGGGGGATACGCAGTATTTT. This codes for CASSGKTSYPGDTQYF.

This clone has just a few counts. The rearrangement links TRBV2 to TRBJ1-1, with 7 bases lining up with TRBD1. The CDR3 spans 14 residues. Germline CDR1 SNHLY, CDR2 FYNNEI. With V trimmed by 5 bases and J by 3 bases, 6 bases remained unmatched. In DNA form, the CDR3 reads TGTGCCAGCAGTCTACAGGGGAGAGACACTGAAGCTTTCTTT. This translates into CASSLQGRDTEAFF.

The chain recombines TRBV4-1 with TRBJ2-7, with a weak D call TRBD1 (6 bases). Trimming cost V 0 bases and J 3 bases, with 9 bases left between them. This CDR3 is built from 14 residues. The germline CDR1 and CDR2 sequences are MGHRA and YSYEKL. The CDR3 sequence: CASSQDDRFYEQYF. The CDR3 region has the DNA TGCGCCAGCAGCCAAGATGACAGGTTCTACGAGCAGTACTTC.

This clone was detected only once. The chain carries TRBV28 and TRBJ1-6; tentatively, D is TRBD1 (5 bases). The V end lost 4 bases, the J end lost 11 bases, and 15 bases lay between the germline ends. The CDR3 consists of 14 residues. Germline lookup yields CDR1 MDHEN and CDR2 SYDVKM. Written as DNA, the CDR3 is TGTGCCAGCAGTTCCCTCCCGGGGGGTCCACCCCTCCACTTT. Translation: CASSSLPGGPPLHF.

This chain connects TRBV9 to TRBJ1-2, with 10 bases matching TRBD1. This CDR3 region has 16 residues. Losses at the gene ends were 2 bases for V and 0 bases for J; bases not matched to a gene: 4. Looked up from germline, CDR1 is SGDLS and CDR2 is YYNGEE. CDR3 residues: CASSVTGGYTNYGYTF. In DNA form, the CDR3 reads TGTGCCAGCAGCGTGACAGGGGGCTACACTAACTATGGCTACACCTTC.

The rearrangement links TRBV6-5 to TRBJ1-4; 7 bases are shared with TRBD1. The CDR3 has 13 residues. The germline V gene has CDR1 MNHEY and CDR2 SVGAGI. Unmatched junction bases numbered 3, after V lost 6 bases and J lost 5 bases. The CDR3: CASRGQINEKLFF. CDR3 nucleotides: TGTGCCAGCAGGGGACAGATAAATGAAAAACTGTTTTTT.